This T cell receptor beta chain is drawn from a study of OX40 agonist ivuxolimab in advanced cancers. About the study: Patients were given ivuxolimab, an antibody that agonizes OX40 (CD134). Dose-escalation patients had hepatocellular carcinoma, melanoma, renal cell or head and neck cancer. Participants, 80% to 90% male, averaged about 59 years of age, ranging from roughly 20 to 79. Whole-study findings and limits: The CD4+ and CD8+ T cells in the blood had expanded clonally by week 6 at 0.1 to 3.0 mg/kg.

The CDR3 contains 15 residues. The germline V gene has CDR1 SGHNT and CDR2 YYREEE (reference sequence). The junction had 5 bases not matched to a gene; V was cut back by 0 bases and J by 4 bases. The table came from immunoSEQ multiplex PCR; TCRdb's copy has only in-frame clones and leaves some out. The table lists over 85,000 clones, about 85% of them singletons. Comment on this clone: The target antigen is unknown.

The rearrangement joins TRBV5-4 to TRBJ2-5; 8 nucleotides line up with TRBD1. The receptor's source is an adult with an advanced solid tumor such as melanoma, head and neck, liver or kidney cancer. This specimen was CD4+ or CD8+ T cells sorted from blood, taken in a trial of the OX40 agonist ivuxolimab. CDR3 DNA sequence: TGTGCCAGCAGCTTGGCGGACAGGGTGGGAGAGACCCAGTACTTC. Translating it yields CASSLADRVGETQYF.